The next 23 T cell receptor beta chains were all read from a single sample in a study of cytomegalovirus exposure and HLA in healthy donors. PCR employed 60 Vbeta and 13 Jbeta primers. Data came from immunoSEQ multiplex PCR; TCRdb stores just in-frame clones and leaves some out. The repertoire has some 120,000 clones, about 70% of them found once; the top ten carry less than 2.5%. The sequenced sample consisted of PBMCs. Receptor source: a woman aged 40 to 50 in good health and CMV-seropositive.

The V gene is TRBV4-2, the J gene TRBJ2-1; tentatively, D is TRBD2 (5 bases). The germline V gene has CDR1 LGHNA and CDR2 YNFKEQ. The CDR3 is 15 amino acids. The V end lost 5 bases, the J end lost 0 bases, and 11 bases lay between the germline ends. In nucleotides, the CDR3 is TGTGCCAGCAGCACCTTAGAGGGCTCCTACAATGAGCAGTTCTTC. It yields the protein CASSTLEGSYNEQFF.

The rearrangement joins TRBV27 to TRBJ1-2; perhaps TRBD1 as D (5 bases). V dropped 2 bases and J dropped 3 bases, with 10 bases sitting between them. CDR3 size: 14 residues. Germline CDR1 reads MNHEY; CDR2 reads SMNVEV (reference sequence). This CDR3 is CASSLGGFHYGYTF. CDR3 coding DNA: TGTGCCAGCAGTTTAGGGGGGTTTCACTATGGCTACACCTTC.

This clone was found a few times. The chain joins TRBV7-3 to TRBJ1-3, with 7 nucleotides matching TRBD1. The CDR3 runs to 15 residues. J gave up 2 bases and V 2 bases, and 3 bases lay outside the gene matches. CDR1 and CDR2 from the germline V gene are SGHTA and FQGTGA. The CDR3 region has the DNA TGTGCCAGCAGCTTACAGACAGGGCCTGGAAACACCATATATTTT. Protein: CASSLQTGPGNTIYF.

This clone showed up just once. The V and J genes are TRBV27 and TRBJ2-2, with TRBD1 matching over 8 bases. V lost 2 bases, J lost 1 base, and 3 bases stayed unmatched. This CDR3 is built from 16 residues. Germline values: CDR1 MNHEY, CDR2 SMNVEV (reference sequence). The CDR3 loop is CASSLKGTGNTGELFF. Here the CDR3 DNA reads TGTGCCAGCAGTTTAAAGGGGACAGGGAACACCGGGGAGCTGTTTTTT.

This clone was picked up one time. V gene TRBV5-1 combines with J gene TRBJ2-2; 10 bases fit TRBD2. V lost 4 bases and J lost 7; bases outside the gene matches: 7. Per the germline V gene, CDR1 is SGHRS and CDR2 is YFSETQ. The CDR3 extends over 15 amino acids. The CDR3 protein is CASSLGTSDSGELFF. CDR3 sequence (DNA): TGCGCCAGCAGCCTTGGGACTAGCGATAGCGGGGAGCTGTTTTTT.

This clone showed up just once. In DNA, the CDR3 is TGTGCCAGCTCCGGAGGAACTTCGGATTATGGCTACACCTTC. Translating it yields CASSGGTSDYGYTF. This chain links TRBV18 with TRBJ1-2; D is ambiguous. Germline V lookup: CDR1 KGHSH, CDR2 LQKENI. The V gene lost 6 bases and the J gene lost 5 bases, with 16 bases spanning the gap. The CDR3 length is 14 residues.

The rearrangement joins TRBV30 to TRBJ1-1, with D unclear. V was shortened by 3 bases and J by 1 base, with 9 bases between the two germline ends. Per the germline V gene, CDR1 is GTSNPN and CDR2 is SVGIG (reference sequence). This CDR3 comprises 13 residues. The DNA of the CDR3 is TGTGCCTGGAGGGAGGATACGAACACTGAAGCTTTCTTT. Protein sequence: CAWREDTNTEAFF.

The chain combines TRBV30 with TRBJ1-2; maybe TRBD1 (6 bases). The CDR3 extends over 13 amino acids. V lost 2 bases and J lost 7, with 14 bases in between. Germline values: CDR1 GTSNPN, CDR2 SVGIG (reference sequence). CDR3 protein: CAWSHTGQRGYTF. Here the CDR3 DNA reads TGTGCCTGGAGTCACACTGGACAGCGTGGCTACACCTTC.

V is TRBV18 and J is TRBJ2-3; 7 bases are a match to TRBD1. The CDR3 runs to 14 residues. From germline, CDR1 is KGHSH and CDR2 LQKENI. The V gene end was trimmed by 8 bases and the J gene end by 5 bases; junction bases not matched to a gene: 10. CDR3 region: CASTLDREQDTQYF. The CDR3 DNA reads TGTGCCAGCACATTAGACAGGGAACAAGATACGCAGTATTTT.

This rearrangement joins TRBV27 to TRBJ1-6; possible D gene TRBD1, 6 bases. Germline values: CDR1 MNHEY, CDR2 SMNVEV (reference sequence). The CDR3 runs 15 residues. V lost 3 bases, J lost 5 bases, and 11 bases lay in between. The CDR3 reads CASSFLGADNSPLHF. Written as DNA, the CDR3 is TGTGCCAGCAGTTTTTTGGGGGCGGATAATTCACCCCTCCACTTT.

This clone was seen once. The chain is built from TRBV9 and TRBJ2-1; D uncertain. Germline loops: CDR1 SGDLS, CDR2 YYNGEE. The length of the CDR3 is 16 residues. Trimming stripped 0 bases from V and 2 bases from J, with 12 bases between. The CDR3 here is CASSVGLQFTYNEQFF. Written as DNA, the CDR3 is TGTGCCAGCAGCGTAGGACTGCAGTTTACCTACAATGAGCAGTTCTTC. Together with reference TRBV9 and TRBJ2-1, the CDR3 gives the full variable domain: DSGVTQTPKHLITATGQRVTLRCSPRSGDLSVYWYQQSLDQGLQFLIQYYNGEERAKGNILERFSAQQFPDLHSELNLSSLELGDSALYFCASSVGLQFTYNEQFFGPGTRLTVL.

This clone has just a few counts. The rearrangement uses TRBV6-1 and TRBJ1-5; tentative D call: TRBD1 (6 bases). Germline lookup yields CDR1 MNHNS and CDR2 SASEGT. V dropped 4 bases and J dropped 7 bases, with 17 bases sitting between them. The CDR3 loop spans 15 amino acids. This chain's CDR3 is CASSVRGAPPQPQHF. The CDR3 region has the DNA TGTGCCAGCAGTGTGCGGGGGGCCCCCCCACAGCCCCAGCATTTT.

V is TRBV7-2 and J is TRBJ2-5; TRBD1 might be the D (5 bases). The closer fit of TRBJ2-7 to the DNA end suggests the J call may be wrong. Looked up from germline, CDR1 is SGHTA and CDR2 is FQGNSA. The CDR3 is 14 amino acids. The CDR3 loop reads CASSLVTGSYEQYF. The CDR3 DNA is TGTGCCAGCAGCTTAGTTACAGGATCCTACGAGCAGTACTTC.

CDR3 DNA sequence: TGTGCCAGCAGTGAAGGAGACAGGGGATACGAGCAGTACTTC. Translating it yields CASSEGDRGYEQYF. The gene calls are TRBV6-1 and TRBJ2-7; TRBD1 matches at 8 bases. This CDR3 has 14 residues. Looked up from germline, CDR1 is MNHNS and CDR2 is SASEGT. The V segment lost 1 base and the J segment 4 bases; nucleotides outside the gene matches: 3.

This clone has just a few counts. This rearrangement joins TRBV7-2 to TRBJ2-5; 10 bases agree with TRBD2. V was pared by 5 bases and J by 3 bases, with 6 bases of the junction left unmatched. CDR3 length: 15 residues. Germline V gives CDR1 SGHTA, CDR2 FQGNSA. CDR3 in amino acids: CASSPYGTSEETQYF. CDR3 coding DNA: TGTGCCAGCAGCCCCTATGGGACTAGCGAAGAGACCCAGTACTTC.

CDR3 loop: CASSDRGSHGTEAFF. CDR3 in DNA: TGTGCCAGCAGCGATCGAGGGAGTCACGGCACTGAAGCTTTCTTT. The rearrangement links TRBV7-9 to TRBJ1-1; no reliable D call. The CDR3 is made up of 15 amino acids. The germline V gene has CDR1 SEHNR and CDR2 FQNEAQ (reference sequence). Trimming removed 5 bases from V and 4 bases from J, with 17 bases in between.

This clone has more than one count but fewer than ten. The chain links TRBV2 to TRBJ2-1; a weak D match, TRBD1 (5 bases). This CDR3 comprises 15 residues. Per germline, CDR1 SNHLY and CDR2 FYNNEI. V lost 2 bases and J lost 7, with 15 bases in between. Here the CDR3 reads CASSELVGRANEQFF. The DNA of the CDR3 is TGTGCCAGCAGTGAATTGGTCGGCAGGGCGAATGAGCAGTTCTTC.

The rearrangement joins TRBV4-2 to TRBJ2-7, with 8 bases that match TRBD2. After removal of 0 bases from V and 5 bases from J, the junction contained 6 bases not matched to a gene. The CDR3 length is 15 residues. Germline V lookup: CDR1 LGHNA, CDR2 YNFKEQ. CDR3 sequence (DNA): TGTGCCAGCAGCCAAGAGGTGGCGGGGGGCCACGAGCAGTACTTC. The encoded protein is CASSQEVAGGHEQYF.

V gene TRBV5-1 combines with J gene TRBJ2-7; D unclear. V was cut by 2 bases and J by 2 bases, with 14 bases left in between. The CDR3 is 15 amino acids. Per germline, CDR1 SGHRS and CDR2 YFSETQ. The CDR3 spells CASSLLLRRPYEQYF. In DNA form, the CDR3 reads TGCGCCAGCAGCTTATTACTTCGGCGGCCCTACGAGCAGTACTTC.

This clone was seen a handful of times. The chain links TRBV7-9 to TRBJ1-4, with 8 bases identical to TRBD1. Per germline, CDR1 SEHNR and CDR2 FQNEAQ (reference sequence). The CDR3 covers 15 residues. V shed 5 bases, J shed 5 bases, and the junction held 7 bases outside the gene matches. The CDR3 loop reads CASSGYRGGNEKLFF. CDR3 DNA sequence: TGTGCCAGCAGCGGGTACAGGGGGGGGAATGAAAAACTGTTTTTT.

The CDR3 region is CASSLVVAGVYEQFF. The DNA for the CDR3 is TGCGCCAGCAGCTTGGTAGTAGCGGGGGTCTATGAGCAGTTCTTC. V gene TRBV5-1 combines with J gene TRBJ2-1, with TRBD2 matching over 9 bases. The CDR3 has 15 residues. Trimming took 0 bases from V and 8 from J; bases not matched to a gene: 6. Germline assignment: CDR1 SGHRS and CDR2 YFSETQ.

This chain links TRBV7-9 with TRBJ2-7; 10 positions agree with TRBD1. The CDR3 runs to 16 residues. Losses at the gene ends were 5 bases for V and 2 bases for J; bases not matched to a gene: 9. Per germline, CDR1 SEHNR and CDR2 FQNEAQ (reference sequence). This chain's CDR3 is CASSRRIGTGAYEQYF. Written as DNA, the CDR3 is TGTGCCAGCAGCCGGCGAATAGGGACAGGGGCCTACGAGCAGTACTTC.

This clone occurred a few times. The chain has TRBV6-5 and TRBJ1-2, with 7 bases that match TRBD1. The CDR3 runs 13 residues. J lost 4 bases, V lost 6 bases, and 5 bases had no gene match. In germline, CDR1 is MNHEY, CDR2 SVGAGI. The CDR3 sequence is CASRPGTVYGYTF. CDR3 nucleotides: TGTGCCAGCAGACCCGGGACAGTCTATGGCTACACCTTC.